What follows are 26 T cell receptor beta chains derived from one specimen sequenced in a study of prognosis after radiotherapy for stage I lung cancer. Multiplex PCR, run in two rounds, amplified TCR beta CDR3 from genomic DNA. Individual primers that were specific to each TRBV and TRBJ gene served in first-round PCR. TCRdb reprocessed the multiplex PCR reads with MiXCR, giving one entry per CDR3 protein. The repertoire holds roughly 30,000 distinct CDR3 sequences, with more than 30% as singletons. The specimen was PBMCs, collected before or after stereotactic body radiation therapy (not recorded which). Receptors originate from a donor older than 45 with non-small cell lung cancer.

For this clonotype: A much larger clone sits a single nucleotide away, making a read error possible. The rearrangement joins TRBV6-2 or TRBV6-3 to TRBJ2-5; tentatively, D is TRBD1 (6 bases). Trimming stripped 6 bases from V and 5 bases from J, with 22 bases between. This CDR3 contains 16 residues. Germline V lookup: CDR1 MNHEY, CDR2 SVGEGT. CDR3 sequence: CASRQSGDPGNETQYF. CDR3 bases: TGTGCCAGCAGACAATCAGGGGACCCGGGAAATGAGACCCAGTACTTC.

This clonotype was picked up many times. This chain uses TRBV10-3 with TRBJ2-2, with 8 bases identical to TRBD1. The V and J ends lost 6 bases and 3 bases, in that order; junction bases with no gene match: 6. Germline CDR1 reads ENHRY; CDR2 reads SYGVKD. CDR3 size: 15 residues. DNA for the CDR3: TGTGCCATCAGCCCCGGACAGGGAGACACCGGGGAGCTGTTTTTT. Its translation is CAISPGQGDTGELFF.

This clonotype was detected ten times or more. This chain links TRBV12-3 or TRBV12-4 with TRBJ1-2; TRBD1 matches 7 bases. The CDR3 covers 13 residues. With 5 bases clipped from V and 4 bases from J, the junction kept 4 bases outside the gene matches. CDR3 bases: TGTGCCAGCAGTGGGACAGTTACCTATGGCTACACCTTC. Residues: CASSGTVTYGYTF.

In its sample, this clonotype was seen many times. The chain joins TRBV19 to TRBJ1-5; D remains unclear. Germline CDR1 is LNHDA and CDR2 is SQIVND (reference sequence). The length of the CDR3 is 14 residues. The V and J ends lost 2 bases and 4 bases respectively, with 9 bases between them. CDR3 sequence reads: CASSIMPQNQPQHF. In DNA, the CDR3 is TGTGCCAGTAGTATAATGCCCCAAAATCAGCCCCAGCATTTT. The complete variable domain, with remaining parts taken from reference TRBV19 and TRBJ1-5, reads DGGITQSPKYLFRKEGQNVTLSCEQNLNHDAMYWYRQDPGQGLRLIYYSQIVNDFQKGDIAEGYSVSREKKESFPLTVTSAQKNPTAFYLCASSIMPQNQPQHFGDGTRLSIL.

This clonotype was recorded many times. A much more abundant neighbour one base away suggests this may be a read error. This sequence joins TRBV5-1 and TRBJ1-2, with D tentatively TRBD1 (5 bases). CDR3 length: 14 amino acids. Germline V lookup: CDR1 SGHRS, CDR2 YFSETQ. With 4 bases removed from V and 3 bases from J, the gap between germline ends came to 13 bases. DNA of the CDR3: TGCGCCAGCAGCGACGGGGACGGATACTATGGCTACACCTTC. It translates to CASSDGDGYYGYTF.

This clonotype was counted ten times or more. The chain joins TRBV19 to TRBJ2-7; 9 bases agree with TRBD2. Germline V gives CDR1 LNHDA, CDR2 SQIVND (reference sequence). V shed 4 bases and J 0 bases; nucleotides not matched to a gene: 7. This CDR3 has 16 amino acids. The CDR3 region is CASSRRGGALSYEQYF. The CDR3 DNA reads as TGTGCCAGTAGTAGGCGGGGGGGAGCCCTCTCCTACGAGCAGTACTTC. The variable domain in full, with the rest retrieved from reference TRBV19 and TRBJ2-7, is DGGITQSPKYLFRKEGQNVTLSCEQNLNHDAMYWYRQDPGQGLRLIYYSQIVNDFQKGDIAEGYSVSREKKESFPLTVTSAQKNPTAFYLCASSRRGGALSYEQYFGPGTRLTVT.

The V call is TRBV7-9, the J call TRBJ2-6, with D perhaps TRBD1 or TRBD2 (5 bases each). The CDR3 consists of 20 residues. Germline-derived CDR1 and CDR2 are SEHNR and FQNEAQ (reference sequence). Trimming stripped 3 bases from V and 2 bases from J, with 23 bases between. DNA of the CDR3: TGTGCCAGCAGCTTCCCTTATGTCGGGACCCCAGGTCCTGGGGCCAACGTCCTGACTTTC. Its protein product is CASSFPYVGTPGPGANVLTF.

This clonotype was seen many times. The V and J genes are TRBV7-9 and TRBJ2-2, with TRBD1 identical over 10 bases. V gave up 4 bases and J gave up 3 bases; unmatched junction bases: 2. The CDR3 extends over 15 amino acids. Germline-derived CDR1 and CDR2 are SEHNR and FQNEAQ (reference sequence). In DNA, the CDR3 is TGTGCCAGCAGCTCGGACAGGGGGGACACCGGGGAGCTGTTTTTT. As protein: CASSSDRGDTGELFF.

This clonotype came up many times. The junction shows a germline mismatch at one end, possibly a read error. The CDR3 spells CSARSSLRNSGANVLAF. CDR3 nucleotides: TGCAGTGCTAGATCGTCCCTGAGGAACTCTGGGGCCAACGTCCTGGCTTTC. The V and J genes are TRBV20-1 and TRBJ2-6; tentatively, D is TRBD1 (5 bases). The CDR3 consists of 17 residues. The germline gives CDR1 DFQATT, CDR2 SNEGSKA (reference sequence).

The chain couples TRBV7-2 to TRBJ2-3; 13 positions match TRBD2. Unmatched junction bases numbered 1, after V lost 1 base and J lost 0 bases. CDR1 and CDR2 (germline): SGHTA, FQGNSA. This CDR3 region has 17 residues. The CDR3 loop reads CASSLEGLAGSTDTQYF. The CDR3 DNA reads as TGTGCCAGCAGCTTAGAGGGACTAGCGGGGAGCACAGATACGCAGTATTTT.

A remark on this clonotype: This may be a read error, as it is one base from a much larger clone. This chain joins TRBV6-2 or TRBV6-3 and TRBJ2-4, with 11 bases matching TRBD1. J gave up 8 bases and V 6 bases, and 6 bases lay outside the gene matches. This CDR3 is 14 amino acids long. Germline V lookup: CDR1 MNHEY, CDR2 SVGEGT. The CDR3 spells CASRGPGQGDIQYF. CDR3 nucleotides: TGTGCCAGCAGAGGGCCGGGACAGGGGGACATTCAGTACTTC.

This clonotype was seen repeatedly, ten times or more. The rearrangement uses TRBV6-2 or TRBV6-3 and TRBJ2-3; the match to TRBD2 covers 11 bases. CDR1 is MNHEY and CDR2 is SVGEGT in the germline V gene. Trimming removed 4 bases from V and 6 bases from J; junction bases left unmatched: 9. CDR3 size: 16 residues. CDR3: CASSSGLAVRGDTQYF. CDR3 in DNA: TGTGCCAGCAGTTCGGGACTAGCGGTTCGGGGGGATACGCAGTATTTT.

This clonotype has a count of ten or more. In DNA, the CDR3 is TGTGCCAGCAGTTTCTTGCGGGGGCTGGGCACAGATACGCAGTATTTT. Its protein product is CASSFLRGLGTDTQYF. The rearrangement uses TRBV12-3 or TRBV12-4 and TRBJ2-3; a weak D match, TRBD2 (7 bases). V was cut by 3 bases and J by 1 base, with 14 bases left in between. The CDR3 contains 16 residues.

This clonotype was picked up many times. The chain combines TRBV30 with TRBJ2-3; D is uncertain. Germline V CDR1 and CDR2: GTSNPN, SVGIG (reference sequence). This CDR3 has 13 residues. The germline V and J ends were trimmed by 5 bases and 1 base, with 10 bases remaining between them. The CDR3 DNA follows: TGTGCCTGGGAGATCCAAGGCACAGATACGCAGTATTTT. Translation gives CAWEIQGTDTQYF.

This clonotype was picked up many times. This chain uses TRBV2 with TRBJ2-5; D is ambiguous. This CDR3 comprises 11 residues. The V and J ends lost 8 bases and 5 bases respectively, with 9 bases between them. Germline CDR1 and CDR2: SNHLY and FYNNEI. The chain's CDR3 is CASRRAETQYF. The DNA of the CDR3 is TGTGCCAGCCGACGGGCCGAGACCCAGTACTTC.

The sample holds many counts of this clonotype. The gene calls are TRBV19 and TRBJ2-1; 8 bases line up with TRBD1. This CDR3 is 14 amino acids long. The V segment lost 2 bases and the J segment 8 bases; nucleotides outside the gene matches: 5. Looked up from germline, CDR1 is LNHDA and CDR2 is SQIVND (reference sequence). For the CDR3, the DNA is TGTGCCAGTAGTATACAGGGGGCGACGGATGAGCAGTTCTTC. Its protein product is CASSIQGATDEQFF.

In regard to this clonotype: One base away lies a much larger clone, so this may be a sequencing read error. The V and J genes are TRBV28 and TRBJ2-4, with 10 nucleotides matching TRBD1. CDR1 is MDHEN and CDR2 is SYDVKM in the germline V gene. Unmatched junction bases numbered 8, after V lost 7 bases and J lost 14 bases. The CDR3 is 12 residues long. The DNA of the CDR3 is TGTGCCAGCATCTCACCGGGACAGGGGAAGTACTTC. Translating gives CASISPGQGKYF.

This clonotype was seen more than once but under ten times. V and J are TRBV7-2 and TRBJ2-1; D possibly corresponds to TRBD1 (5 bases). The CDR3 contains 15 residues. Germline loops: CDR1 SGHTA, CDR2 FQGNSA. V was shortened by 1 base and J by 6 bases, with 13 bases between the two germline ends. Written as DNA, the CDR3 is TGTGCCAGCAGCTTAGAATCAGGGTTTCGCAATGAGCAGTTCTTC. This translates into CASSLESGFRNEQFF.

Points on this clonotype: A junction end diverges from the germline sequence, so it may reflect a read error. The chain couples TRBV11-2 to TRBJ2-7, with 7 bases fitting TRBD1. The CDR3 is 15 amino acids. Germline V gene data show CDR1 as SGHAT and CDR2 as FQNNGV. This CDR3 reads CASRLGHRGGYEQYF. In DNA form, the CDR3 reads TGTGCCAGCAGATTAGGGCACAGGGGCGGCTACGAGCAGTACTTC.

In this sample, this clonotype turned up many times. CDR3 in amino acids: CASRPNEEFLLSPLHF. The CDR3 DNA reads as TGTGCCAGCAGACCTAACGAGGAGTTTCTCCTTTCACCCCTCCACTTT. The chain couples TRBV6-1 to TRBJ1-6; D is unresolved. With 6 bases removed from V and 9 bases from J, the gap between germline ends came to 21 bases. The CDR3 loop spans 16 amino acids. Germline V gene sequence: CDR1 MNHNS, CDR2 SASEGT.

A word on this clonotype: A single base is all that separates this from a far larger clone, so a read error is likely. The CDR3 loop is CASSLQGGGKDTQYF. CDR3 DNA: TGTGCCAGCAGCTTACAGGGCGGGGGGAAAGATACGCAGTATTTT. The chain uses TRBV7-4 and TRBJ2-3; 8 bases match TRBD2. The CDR3 covers 15 residues. CDR1 is SGHVT, CDR2 SQSDAQ, per germline. V trimming: 2 bases; J trimming: 5 bases; junction bases outside the gene matches: 6.

The sample holds many counts of this clonotype. The chain joins TRBV5-1 to TRBJ2-7; D not resolved. CDR3 size: 13 residues. Germline-derived CDR1 and CDR2 are SGHRS and YFSETQ. V was cut by 1 base and J by 7 bases, with 12 bases left in between. The CDR3 reads CASSLMEGLEQYF. The CDR3 bases are TGCGCCAGCAGCTTGATGGAAGGGCTAGAGCAGTACTTC.

This clonotype was seen many times. This chain joins TRBV7-3 and TRBJ2-2; the D gene is possibly TRBD2 (6 bases). Per germline, CDR1 SGHTA and CDR2 FQGTGA. Between the trimmed V and J ends, which lost 6 bases and 4 bases, there was a span of 15 bases. The CDR3 contains 15 residues. The CDR3 DNA reads TGTGCCAGCAGTATTAGCGGTATTGGCACCGGGGAGCTGTTTTTT. Translated: CASSISGIGTGELFF.

This clonotype was found many times. The rearrangement uses TRBV7-2 and TRBJ1-5; possible D gene TRBD1, 5 bases. The V gene lost 0 bases and the J gene lost 0 bases, with 12 bases spanning the gap. Germline V gene lookup returns CDR1 SGHTA and CDR2 FQGNSA. The CDR3 totals 17 residues. In DNA form, the CDR3 reads TGTGCCAGCAGCTTAGCAGCAGGGCTCGCTAGCAATCAGCCCCAGCATTTT. Encoded protein: CASSLAAGLASNQPQHF.

This clonotype has at least ten counts. The chain carries TRBV3-1 and TRBJ1-2; D not certain. CDR1 is LGHDT and CDR2 is YNNKEL in the germline V gene (reference sequence). The V and J ends lost 4 bases and 7 bases respectively, with 13 bases between them. The CDR3 sequence is 13 residues long. The CDR3 spells CASSLGEGSGYTF. The CDR3, as DNA: TGTGCCAGCAGCCTCGGAGAAGGCTCTGGCTACACCTTC.

This clonotype was counted ten times or more. The rearrangement links TRBV15 to TRBJ1-1; the D is unclear. This CDR3 contains 16 residues. The V gene lost 0 bases and the J gene lost 1 base, with 12 bases spanning the gap. Germline CDR1 reads LNHNV; CDR2 reads YYDKDF (reference sequence). CDR3 DNA: TGTGCCACCAGCAGAGATATCGATAGGCGGAACACTGAAGCTTTCTTT. Protein sequence: CATSRDIDRRNTEAFF.